This T cell receptor (beta chain) was obtained from a study of CD8+ T cells in alopecia areata. Study-wide results and caveats: In scalp samples, resident alphabeta T cells of normal skin are also sequenced. Whereas mice showed it more clearly, TCR sharing across patients was murkier, possibly because of HLA. Elevated clonality characterized lesional scalp relative to normal scalp, particularly in alopecia totalis/universalis.

Isolation of CD4+ and CD8+ T cells from PBMCs was achieved by sorting. Germline-derived CDR1 and CDR2 are GTSNPN and SVGIG (reference sequence). Trimming left V 1 base short and J 5 bases short, with 2 bases between. The CDR3 totals 11 residues. RNA extraction and reverse transcription yielded cDNA as sequencing template. Sequencing was performed with immunoSEQ multiplex PCR; in TCRdb, only in-frame clones are kept and a portion is missing. The repertoire holds around 160,000 clones, with approximately 87% as singletons. About this clone: Its target is unknown. The same CDR3 also results from other DNA sequences found in this sample.

The sequences come from CD8+ T cells sorted from blood, collected at week 0. The chain carries TRBV30 and TRBJ2-2; no firm D call. The TCR comes from a human donor with alopecia areata. The CDR3 loop reads CAWSETGELFF. CDR3 sequence (DNA): TGTGCCTGGAGTGAAACCGGGGAGCTGTTTTTT.